The sequence of this T cell receptor beta chain was determined in a study of cytomegalovirus exposure and HLA in healthy donors. Trimming at V came to 1 base and at J to 4 bases, leaving 5 bases not matched to a gene. CDR3 length: 15 amino acids. Per germline, CDR1 LGHNA and CDR2 YSLEER. Vbeta (60) and Jbeta (13) primers were used in the PCR. The table came from immunoSEQ multiplex PCR; TCRdb's copy has only in-frame clones and leaves some out. Here the sample spans 85,000 to 130,000 clones, around three quarters being singletons. The sequencing sample was made of PBMCs. V usage is TRBV4-3 and J usage is TRBJ2-5; 8 nucleotides line up with TRBD1. This sequence was found in a boy aged 5-17 years in good health and CMV-seronegative. This CDR3 reads CASSQVTGVPETQYF. CDR3 in DNA: TGCGCCAGCAGCCAAGTGACAGGGGTGCCAGAGACCCAGTACTTC.